This TCR beta chain was identified during a study of OX40 agonist ivuxolimab in advanced cancers. Findings of the study overall: Compared with CD4+, CD8+ T cells on average had more expanded clones.

V lost 9 bases, J lost 8 bases, and 8 bases stayed unmatched. From germline, CDR1 is MNHNS and CDR2 SASEGT. This CDR3 is built from 12 residues. Clones were sequenced by immunoSEQ multiplex PCR, and TCRdb holds only the in-frame ones, with some missing. The table shows some 110,000 clones, with about 94% occurring only once. Patients with autoimmune history or systemic immunosuppression were excluded. To note about this clone: Antigen unknown.

This sequence originates from an adult with an advanced solid tumor such as melanoma, head and neck, liver or kidney cancer. The source was CD4+ or CD8+ T cells sorted from blood, collected in a trial of the OX40 agonist ivuxolimab. This chain links TRBV6-1 with TRBJ1-2; 8 bases map to TRBD1. The CDR3 loop is CASTDRVDGYTF. The CDR3 DNA follows: TGTGCCAGTACGGACAGGGTAGACGGCTACACCTTC.